The clone carrying this T cell receptor (beta chain) showed up just a few times. In germline, CDR1 is MNHEY, CDR2 SVGEGT. The CDR3 consists of 13 residues. Trimming took 4 bases from V and 7 from J; bases not matched to a gene: 5. This sample was taken from a study of metastatic and nonmetastatic thyroid tumors. Ahead of thyroid surgery, no patient had received treatment of any kind. TCRdb reassembled clones from the PCR reads with MiXCR. This table has about 7,900 clones, about a quarter appearing once. The rearrangement links TRBV6-2 or TRBV6-3 to TRBJ2-7; TRBD1 agrees at 9 bases. Sequencing was performed on adjacent normal tissue. This TCR derives from a female donor with papillary thyroid cancer or a benign thyroid nodule (not recorded which). Some clones in this sample may be carry-over from other donors' samples. CDR3 sequence reads: CASSFGTGIEQYF. The DNA for the CDR3 is TGTGCCAGCAGTTTTGGGACAGGGATAGAGCAGTACTTC.